The 5 T cell receptor beta chains listed next were all sequenced from one sample in a study of neoadjuvant nivolumab and ipilimumab in lung cancer. The table came from immunoSEQ multiplex PCR; TCRdb's copy has only in-frame clones and leaves some out. The repertoire holds about 26,000 clones, with approximately 80% as singletons. The source material was peripheral blood, sampled before neoadjuvant nivolumab, alone or with ipilimumab. The receptors were sampled from an adult with non-small cell lung cancer.

The chain has TRBV6-5 and TRBJ1-1; TRBD1 might be the D (5 bases). Germline-derived CDR1 and CDR2 are MNHEY and SVGAGI. V dropped 5 bases and J dropped 1 base, with 11 bases sitting between them. This CDR3 region has 14 residues. In DNA, the CDR3 is TGTGCCAGCAGTCCAAACACAGGGAACACTGAAGCTTTCTTT. Its translation: CASSPNTGNTEAFF.

The chain uses TRBV9 and TRBJ2-3; TRBD2 matches at 7 bases. This CDR3 comprises 13 residues. Trimming removed 2 bases from V and 5 bases from J; junction bases left unmatched: 2. Germline V lookup: CDR1 SGDLS, CDR2 YYNGEE. The CDR3 reads CASSVGGGDTQYF. The DNA of the CDR3 is TGTGCCAGCAGCGTTGGGGGGGGAGATACGCAGTATTTT.

The chain uses TRBV18 and TRBJ1-5, with D possibly being TRBD1 (5 bases). Trimming took off 5 bases at V and 1 base at J, with 15 bases between the two ends. This CDR3 has 16 amino acids. CDR1 is KGHSH, CDR2 LQKENI, per germline. DNA for the CDR3: TGTGCCAGCTCAGGGGCAGGGCCTGGCAGCAATCAGCCCCAGCATTTT. The encoded protein is CASSGAGPGSNQPQHF.

The gene calls are TRBV7-3 and TRBJ1-1, with 7 bases lining up with TRBD1. CDR3 length: 15 amino acids. Germline CDR1 reads SGHTA; CDR2 reads FQGTGA. V gave up 4 bases and J gave up 7 bases; unmatched junction bases: 12. The CDR3 nucleotides read TGTGCCAGCAGCTACGACCCGGGACAGTTTCGTGAAGCTTTCTTT. Its translation: CASSYDPGQFREAFF.

This clone was detected only a few times. The genes are TRBV18 and TRBJ1-2, with D perhaps matching TRBD1 (5 bases). The CDR3 consists of 12 residues. V lost 3 bases to trimming and J lost 8 bases, with 10 bases between them. The germline gives CDR1 KGHSH, CDR2 LQKENI. The CDR3 loop is CASSPQGSGYTF. For the CDR3, the DNA is TGTGCCAGCTCACCGCAGGGAAGCGGCTACACCTTC.